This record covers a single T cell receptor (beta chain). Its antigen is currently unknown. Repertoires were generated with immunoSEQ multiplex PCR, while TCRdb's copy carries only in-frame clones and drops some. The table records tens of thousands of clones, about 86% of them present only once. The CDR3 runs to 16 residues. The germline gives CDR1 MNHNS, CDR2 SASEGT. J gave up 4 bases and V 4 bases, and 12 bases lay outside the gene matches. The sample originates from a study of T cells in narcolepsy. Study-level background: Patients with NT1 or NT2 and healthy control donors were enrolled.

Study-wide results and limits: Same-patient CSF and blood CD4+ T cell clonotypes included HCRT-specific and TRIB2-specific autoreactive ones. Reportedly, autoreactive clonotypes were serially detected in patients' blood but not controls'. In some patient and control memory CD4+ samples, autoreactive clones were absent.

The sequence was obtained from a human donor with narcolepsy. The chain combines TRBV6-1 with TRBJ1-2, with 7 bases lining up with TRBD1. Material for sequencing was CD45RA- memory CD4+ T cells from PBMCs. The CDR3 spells CASSATVSTGSYGYTF. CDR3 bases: TGTGCCAGCAGTGCCACGGTTTCGACAGGGAGCTATGGCTACACCTTC.